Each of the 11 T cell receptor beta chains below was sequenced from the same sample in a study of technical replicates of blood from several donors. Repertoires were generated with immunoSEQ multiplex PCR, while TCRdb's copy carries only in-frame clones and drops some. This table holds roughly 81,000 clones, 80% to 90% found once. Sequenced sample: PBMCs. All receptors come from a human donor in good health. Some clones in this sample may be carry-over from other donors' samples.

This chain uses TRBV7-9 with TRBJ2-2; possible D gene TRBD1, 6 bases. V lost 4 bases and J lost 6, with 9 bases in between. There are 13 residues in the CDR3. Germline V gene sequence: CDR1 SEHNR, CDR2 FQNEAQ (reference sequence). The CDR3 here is CASSSHRAGELFF. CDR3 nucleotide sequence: TGTGCCAGCAGCTCTCACAGGGCCGGGGAGCTGTTTTTT.

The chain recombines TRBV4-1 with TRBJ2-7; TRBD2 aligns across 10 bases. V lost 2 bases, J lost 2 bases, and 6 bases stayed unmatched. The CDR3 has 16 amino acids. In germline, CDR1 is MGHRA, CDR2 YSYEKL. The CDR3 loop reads CASSQSRAGGTYEQYF. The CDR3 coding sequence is TGCGCCAGCAGCCAATCCCGAGCGGGGGGGACCTACGAGCAGTACTTC.

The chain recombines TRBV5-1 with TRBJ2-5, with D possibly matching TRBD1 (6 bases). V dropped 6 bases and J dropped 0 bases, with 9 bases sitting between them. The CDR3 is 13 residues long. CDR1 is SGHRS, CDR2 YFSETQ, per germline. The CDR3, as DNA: TGCGCCAGCACAGGGGACCACCAAGAGACCCAGTACTTC. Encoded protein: CASTGDHQETQYF.

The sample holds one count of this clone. The CDR3 reads CAWSFRTSGLLQETQYF. The CDR3 bases are TGTGCCTGGAGTTTCCGGACTAGCGGGCTCCTCCAAGAGACCCAGTACTTC. The chain combines TRBV30 with TRBJ2-5, with 11 nucleotides matching TRBD2. The CDR3 runs 17 residues. From germline, CDR1 is GTSNPN and CDR2 SVGIG (reference sequence). Trimming removed 2 bases from V and 1 base from J; junction bases left unmatched: 9. Full variable domain (missing parts from reference TRBV30 and TRBJ2-5): SQTIHQWPATLVQPVGSPLSLECTVEGTSNPNLYWYRQAAGRGLQLLFYSVGIGQISSEVPQNLSASRPQDRQFILSSKKLLLSDSGFYLCAWSFRTSGLLQETQYFGPGTRLLVL.

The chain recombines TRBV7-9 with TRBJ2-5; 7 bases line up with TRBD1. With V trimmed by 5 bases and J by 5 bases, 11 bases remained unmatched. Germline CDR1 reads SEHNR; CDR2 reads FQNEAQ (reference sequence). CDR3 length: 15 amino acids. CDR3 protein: CASSHRQGSVETQYF. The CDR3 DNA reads TGTGCCAGCAGCCACCGACAGGGATCGGTGGAGACCCAGTACTTC.

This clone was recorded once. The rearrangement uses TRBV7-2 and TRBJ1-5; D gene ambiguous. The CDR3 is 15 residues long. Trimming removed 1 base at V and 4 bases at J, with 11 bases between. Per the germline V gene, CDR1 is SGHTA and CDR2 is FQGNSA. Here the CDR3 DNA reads TGTGCCAGCAGCTTAGAGGAGGGTAGGAATCAGCCCCAGCATTTT. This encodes CASSLEEGRNQPQHF. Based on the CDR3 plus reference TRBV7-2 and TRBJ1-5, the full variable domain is GAGVSQSPSNKVTEKGKDVELRCDPISGHTALYWYRQSLGQGLEFLIYFQGNSAPDKSGLPSDRFSAERTGGSVSTLTIQRTQQEDSAVYLCASSLEEGRNQPQHFGDGTRLSIL.

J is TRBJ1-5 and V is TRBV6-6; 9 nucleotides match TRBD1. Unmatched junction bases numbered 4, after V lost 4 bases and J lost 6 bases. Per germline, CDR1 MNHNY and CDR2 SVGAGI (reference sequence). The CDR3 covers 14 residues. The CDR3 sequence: CASSFTGGGQPQHF. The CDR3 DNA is TGTGCCAGCAGTTTCACAGGGGGCGGTCAGCCCCAGCATTTT.

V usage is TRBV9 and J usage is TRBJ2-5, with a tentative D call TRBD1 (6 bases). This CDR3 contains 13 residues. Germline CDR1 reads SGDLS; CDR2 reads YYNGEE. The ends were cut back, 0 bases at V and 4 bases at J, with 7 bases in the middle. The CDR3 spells CASSVAGAETQYF. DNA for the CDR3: TGTGCCAGCAGCGTAGCAGGGGCAGAGACCCAGTACTTC.

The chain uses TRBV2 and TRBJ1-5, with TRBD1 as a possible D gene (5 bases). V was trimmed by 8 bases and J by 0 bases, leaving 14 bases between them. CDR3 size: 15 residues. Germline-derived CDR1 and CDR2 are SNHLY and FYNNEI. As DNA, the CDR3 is TGTGCCAGCTCAGTGAAGACAGCTAGCAATCAGCCCCAGCATTTT. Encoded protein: CASSVKTASNQPQHF. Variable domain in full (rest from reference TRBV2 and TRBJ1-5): EPEVTQTPSHQVTQMGQEVILRCVPISNHLYFYWYRQILGQKVEFLVSFYNNEISEKSEIFDDQFSVERPDGSNFTLKIRSTKLEDSAMYFCASSVKTASNQPQHFGDGTRLSIL.

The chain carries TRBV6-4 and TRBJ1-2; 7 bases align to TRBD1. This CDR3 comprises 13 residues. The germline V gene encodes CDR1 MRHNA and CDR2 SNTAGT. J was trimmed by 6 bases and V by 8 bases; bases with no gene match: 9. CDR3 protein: CASQDREGDGYTF. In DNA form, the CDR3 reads TGTGCCAGCCAAGACAGGGAAGGAGATGGCTACACCTTC.

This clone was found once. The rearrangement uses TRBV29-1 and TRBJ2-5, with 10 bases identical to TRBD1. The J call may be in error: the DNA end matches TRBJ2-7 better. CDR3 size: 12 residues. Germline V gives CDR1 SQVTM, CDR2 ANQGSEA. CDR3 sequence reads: CSVRDRGYEQYF. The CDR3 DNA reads TGCAGCGTTCGGGACAGGGGCTACGAGCAGTACTTC.